The 14 T cell receptor beta chains below were found in one sample sequenced in a study of blood T cell repertoires in COVID-19. Using immunoSEQ multiplex PCR, the repertoire was profiled, and TCRdb retains in-frame clones only, with some absent. Of 140,000 or so clones in the sample, over 75% are singletons; the top ten hold 1.5% to 2%. The material sequenced was peripheral blood. The source of these receptors is an older man with acute or convalescent COVID-19.

The chain uses TRBV11-1 and TRBJ2-7; 9 nucleotides agree with TRBD2. The germline gives CDR1 SGHAT, CDR2 FQDESV (reference sequence). Trimming took 2 bases from V and 0 from J; bases not matched to a gene: 5. The CDR3 contains 16 residues. The CDR3 sequence is CASSLTAGGNSYEQYF. CDR3 nucleotide sequence: TGTGCCAGCAGCTTAACAGCGGGGGGAAACTCCTACGAGCAGTACTTC.

The chain uses TRBV6-5 and TRBJ2-5; TRBD2 matches 10 bases. Germline V gene lookup returns CDR1 MNHEY and CDR2 SVGAGI. V lost 6 bases and J lost 2; bases outside the gene matches: 6. CDR3 length: 15 residues. CDR3: CASSRTSGVQETQYF. CDR3 DNA sequence: TGTGCCAGCAGCCGGACTAGCGGAGTTCAAGAGACCCAGTACTTC.

CDR3 sequence: CASSIRGSGNTIYF. In nucleotides, the CDR3 is TGTGCCAGCAGCATCAGGGGGTCTGGAAACACCATATATTTT. The rearrangement uses TRBV28 and TRBJ1-3, with 7 nucleotides matching TRBD1. The germline V gene encodes CDR1 MDHEN and CDR2 SYDVKM. CDR3 size: 14 residues. Losses at the gene ends were 6 bases for V and 1 base for J; bases not matched to a gene: 3.

The V and J genes are TRBV4-2 and TRBJ1-3; the match to TRBD1 covers 9 bases. Germline loops: CDR1 LGHNA, CDR2 YNFKEQ. CDR3 size: 14 residues. V gave up 1 base and J gave up 7 bases; unmatched junction bases: 2. CDR3 sequence reads: CASSQGTGVNTIYF. The CDR3 DNA is TGTGCCAGCAGCCAAGGGACAGGGGTTAACACCATATATTTT.

This chain connects TRBV18 to TRBJ2-3; 10 bases are shared with TRBD2. Trimming cost V 3 bases and J 4 bases; bases outside gene matches: 10. The length of the CDR3 is 17 residues. The germline V gene has CDR1 KGHSH and CDR2 LQKENI. CDR3 bases: TGTGCCAGCTCACCCTTTGGGAGCGGGAGGGCCTCAGATACGCAGTATTTT. It specifies CASSPFGSGRASDTQYF.

The chain couples TRBV2 to TRBJ2-1; weak D call: TRBD2 (6 bases). The CDR3 consists of 15 residues. Germline V lookup: CDR1 SNHLY, CDR2 FYNNEI. The V gene lost 2 bases and the J gene lost 0 bases, with 8 bases spanning the gap. This CDR3 is CASSEFGSSYNEQFF. CDR3 in DNA: TGTGCCAGCAGTGAATTCGGGAGCTCCTACAATGAGCAGTTCTTC.

The genes are TRBV30 and TRBJ1-2, with D possibly TRBD1 on 6 matching bases. CDR1 is GTSNPN, CDR2 SVGIG, per germline (reference sequence). The CDR3 is 12 residues long. V was shortened by 1 base and J by 8 bases, with 11 bases between the two germline ends. The CDR3 nucleotides are TGTGCCTGGAGTGAGGGGGAGTGGGGCTACACCTTC. Its protein is CAWSEGEWGYTF.

This clone was found once. This chain links TRBV3-1 (or the pseudogene TRBV3-2) with TRBJ1-5; D unclear. The germline V gene encodes CDR1 LGHDT and CDR2 YNNKEL (reference sequence). With 0 bases removed from V and 0 bases from J, the gap between germline ends came to 6 bases. The CDR3 length is 15 residues. CDR3 nucleotides: TGTGCCAGCAGCCAAGACCCCAATAGCAATCAGCCCCAGCATTTT. Protein: CASSQDPNSNQPQHF.

V usage is TRBV6-5 and J usage is TRBJ2-3; the match to TRBD2 covers 9 bases. With 5 bases clipped from V and 8 bases from J, the junction kept 5 bases outside the gene matches. Per the germline V gene, CDR1 is MNHEY and CDR2 is SVGAGI. CDR3 length: 13 residues. CDR3 sequence (DNA): TGTGCCAGCAGTCAATCTAGCGGGGCTACGCAGTATTTT. It yields the protein CASSQSSGATQYF.

This chain joins TRBV5-1 and TRBJ2-1; D gene unclear. Per germline, CDR1 SGHRS and CDR2 YFSETQ. The CDR3 is made up of 15 amino acids. Trimming removed 0 bases at V and 4 bases at J, with 11 bases between. In DNA form, the CDR3 reads TGCGCCAGCAGCTTGGGTCTCGTTCTGTACAATGAGCAGTTCTTC. Protein sequence: CASSLGLVLYNEQFF.

This chain connects TRBV5-4 to TRBJ2-1; 10 positions agree with TRBD2. The CDR3 is made up of 16 amino acids. Trimming cost V 3 bases and J 5 bases; bases outside gene matches: 8. From germline, CDR1 is SGHNT and CDR2 YYREEE (reference sequence). This chain's CDR3 is CASSSGGLAADNEQFF. The CDR3 DNA follows: TGTGCCAGCAGCTCTGGCGGACTAGCGGCGGACAATGAGCAGTTCTTC.

This sequence joins TRBV5-4 and TRBJ2-7; weak D call: TRBD1 (6 bases). Per the germline V gene, CDR1 is SGHNT and CDR2 is YYREEE (reference sequence). Trimming removed 4 bases at V and 0 bases at J, with 17 bases between. This CDR3 has 16 residues. The CDR3 loop is CASSPRGSGSSYEQYF. DNA for the CDR3: TGTGCCAGCAGCCCTAGGGGGAGCGGAAGCTCCTACGAGCAGTACTTC.

The CDR3 DNA is TGCGCCAGCAGCTTAGACAGCCCCAGTCGGGGCTACACCTTC. Its translation: CASSLDSPSRGYTF. This chain uses TRBV5-1 with TRBJ1-2; D might be TRBD1 (5 bases). The CDR3 is 14 amino acids. Germline CDR1 SGHRS, CDR2 YFSETQ. Trimming removed 2 bases from V and 8 bases from J, with 16 bases in between.

The rearrangement joins TRBV28 to TRBJ1-4; no clear D. This CDR3 is 11 amino acids long. CDR1 is MDHEN and CDR2 is SYDVKM in the germline V gene. V shed 6 bases and J shed 8 bases, with 7 bases lying between them. CDR3 amino acids: CASSRREKLFF. The CDR3 bases are TGTGCCAGCAGCCGCCGGGAAAAACTGTTTTTT.